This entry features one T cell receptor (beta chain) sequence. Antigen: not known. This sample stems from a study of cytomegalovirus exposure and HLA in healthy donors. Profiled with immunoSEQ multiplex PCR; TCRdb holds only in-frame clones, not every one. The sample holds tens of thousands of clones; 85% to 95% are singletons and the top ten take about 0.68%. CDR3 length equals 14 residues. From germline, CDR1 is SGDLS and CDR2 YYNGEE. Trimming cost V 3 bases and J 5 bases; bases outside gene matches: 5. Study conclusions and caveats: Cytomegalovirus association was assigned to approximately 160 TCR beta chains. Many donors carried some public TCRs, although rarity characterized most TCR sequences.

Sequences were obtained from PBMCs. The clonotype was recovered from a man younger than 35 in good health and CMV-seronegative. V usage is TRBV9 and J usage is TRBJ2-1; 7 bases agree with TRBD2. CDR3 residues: CASSASGTNNEQFF. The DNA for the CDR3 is TGTGCCAGCAGCGCATCCGGGACTAACAATGAGCAGTTCTTC.